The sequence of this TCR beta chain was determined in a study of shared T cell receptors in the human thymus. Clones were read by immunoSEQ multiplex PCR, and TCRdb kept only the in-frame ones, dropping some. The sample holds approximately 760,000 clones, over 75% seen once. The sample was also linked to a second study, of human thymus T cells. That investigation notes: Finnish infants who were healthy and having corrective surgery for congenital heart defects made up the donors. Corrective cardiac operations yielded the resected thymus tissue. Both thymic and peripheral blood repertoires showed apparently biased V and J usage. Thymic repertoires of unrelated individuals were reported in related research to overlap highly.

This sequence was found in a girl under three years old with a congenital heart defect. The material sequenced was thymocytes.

The CDR3 bases are TGCGCCAGCAGCCAAGTGATGGGACAGGGGACTGAAGCTTTCTTT. This encodes CASSQVMGQGTEAFF. The chain combines TRBV4-1 with TRBJ1-1; 10 positions match TRBD1. Per germline, CDR1 MGHRA and CDR2 YSYEKL. This CDR3 comprises 15 residues. The ends lost 1 base at V and 5 bases at J; junction bases unmatched: 4.